Listed below are T cell receptor beta chains from one sample, sequenced in a study of cytomegalovirus exposure and HLA in healthy donors. The table came from immunoSEQ multiplex PCR; TCRdb's copy has only in-frame clones and leaves some out. Of around 220,000 clones detected, roughly 88% appear once; the ten largest clones hold around 3%. Specimen: PBMCs. The source of these receptors is a woman younger than 35 in good health and CMV-seronegative. CDR3s include the opening cysteine and the closing phenylalanine or tryptophan.

J gene: TRBJ2-6; V gene: TRBV5-6; CDR3 protein: CASSKGLAGNSGANVLTF
J gene: TRBJ2-1; V gene: TRBV6-4; CDR3 protein: CASSAPRGDEQFF
J gene: TRBJ2-7; V gene: TRBV7-9; CDR3 protein: CASSWAGQAYEQYF
J gene: TRBJ2-3; V gene: TRBV2; CDR3 protein: CASGGTGLSTDTQYF
J gene: TRBJ1-4; V gene: TRBV2; CDR3 protein: CASSEEQVANGKLFF
J gene: TRBJ2-7; V gene: TRBV27; CDR3 protein: CASESGQGHEQYF
J gene: TRBJ2-2; V gene: TRBV19; CDR3 protein: CASSMAVWTSNTGELFF
J gene: TRBJ2-1; V gene: TRBV7-2; CDR3 protein: CASRPASGAYNEQFF
J gene: TRBJ2-7; V gene: TRBV5-4; CDR3 protein: CASSLVTSGSDEQYF
J gene: TRBJ2-7; V gene: TRBV27; CDR3 protein: CASSLTGFSYEQYF
J gene: TRBJ2-1; V gene: TRBV9; CDR3 protein: CASSVDPLWSNEQFF
J gene: TRBJ2-7; V gene: TRBV11-2; CDR3 protein: CASSLDRAQSTYEQYF
J gene: TRBJ1-2; V gene: TRBV27; CDR3 protein: CASSPGGALDYGYTF
J gene: TRBJ2-7; V gene: TRBV19; CDR3 protein: CASSTDIDYEQYF
J gene: TRBJ2-1; V gene: TRBV27; CDR3 protein: CASSLLVSIYNEQFF
J gene: TRBJ2-5; V gene: TRBV13; CDR3 protein: CASNEFGMEKETQYF
J gene: TRBJ2-7; V gene: TRBV28; CDR3 protein: CASSSGAGQSYEQYF
J gene: TRBJ2-7; V gene: TRBV7-9; CDR3 protein: CASSSPLSAYEQYF
J gene: TRBJ2-7; V gene: TRBV9; CDR3 protein: CASSVVLEGEQYF
J gene: TRBJ2-7; V gene: TRBV7-2; CDR3 protein: CASSPDIPYEQYF
J gene: TRBJ2-1; V gene: TRBV5-1; CDR3 protein: CASSLGLAGPNEQFF
J gene: TRBJ2-5; V gene: TRBV6-1; CDR3 protein: CASRTTQETQYF
J gene: TRBJ2-1; V gene: TRBV5-1; CDR3 protein: CASSTPSGRGSYNEQFF
J gene: TRBJ2-5; V gene: TRBV11-2; CDR3 protein: CATNGKQSQETQYF
J gene: TRBJ2-1; V gene: TRBV29-1; CDR3 protein: CSVWTRLFYNEQFF
J gene: TRBJ1-1; V gene: TRBV6-1; CDR3 protein: CASSEIGVRGGTEAFF
J gene: TRBJ2-4; V gene: TRBV7-6; CDR3 protein: CASSLNGGGDIQYF
J gene: TRBJ2-5; V gene: TRBV6-6; CDR3 protein: CASSTGQGRVETQYF
J gene: TRBJ1-2; V gene: TRBV9; CDR3 protein: CASSVVTGDYGYTF
J gene: TRBJ2-3; V gene: TRBV7-9; CDR3 protein: CASSVLEDTQYF
J gene: TRBJ2-5; V gene: TRBV4-1; CDR3 protein: CASSRLLAPQETQYF
J gene: TRBJ1-5; V gene: TRBV28; CDR3 protein: CASRYSNQPQHF
J gene: TRBJ2-3; V gene: TRBV5-4; CDR3 protein: CASSSPGSPTDTQYF
J gene: TRBJ1-2; V gene: TRBV6-5; CDR3 protein: CASSPFTGYGYTF
J gene: TRBJ2-3; V gene: TRBV28; CDR3 protein: CASSFSDSDTQYF
J gene: TRBJ2-7; V gene: TRBV7-8; CDR3 protein: CASRGQTASSYEQYF
J gene: TRBJ2-1; V gene: TRBV27; CDR3 protein: CASRGSGSVYNEQFF
J gene: TRBJ2-7; V gene: TRBV5-1; CDR3 protein: CASRYGTDLSYEQYF
J gene: TRBJ1-2; V gene: TRBV7-9; CDR3 protein: CASSLLPSYTF
J gene: TRBJ2-7; V gene: TRBV10-3; CDR3 protein: CAISDVGAYEQYF
J gene: TRBJ2-4; V gene: TRBV6-1; CDR3 protein: CASSALSGVKNIQYF
J gene: TRBJ2-7; V gene: TRBV27; CDR3 protein: CASRTRLAGSYEQYF
J gene: TRBJ1-1; V gene: TRBV5-1; CDR3 protein: CASSPGHQNTEAFF
J gene: TRBJ2-3; V gene: TRBV14; CDR3 protein: CASSQDWWGSGRDEDTDTQYF
J gene: TRBJ2-7; V gene: TRBV5-5; CDR3 protein: CASSLASGSSYEQYF
J gene: TRBJ2-7; V gene: TRBV7-3; CDR3 protein: CASSLSGTGMHEQYF
J gene: TRBJ2-2; V gene: TRBV6-4; CDR3 protein: CASSAGGSTGELFF
J gene: TRBJ2-5; V gene: TRBV5-1; CDR3 protein: CASSLVPGLQDETQYF
J gene: TRBJ2-1; V gene: TRBV7-6; CDR3 protein: CASSSRQGTYNEQFF
J gene: TRBJ2-7; V gene: TRBV11-2; CDR3 protein: CASSLDRTAYEQYF
J gene: TRBJ2-2; V gene: TRBV4-1; CDR3 protein: CASSLRSQADTGELFF
J gene: TRBJ2-5; V gene: TRBV5-6; CDR3 protein: CASSLAPRKETQYF
J gene: TRBJ2-1; V gene: TRBV7-9; CDR3 protein: CASSLGQGTYNEQFF
J gene: TRBJ1-5; V gene: TRBV28; CDR3 protein: CASSPVYRGRNQPQHF
J gene: TRBJ1-1; V gene: TRBV30; CDR3 protein: CAWSFIGGTEAFF
J gene: TRBJ1-5; V gene: TRBV2; CDR3 protein: CASSEISRENQPQHF
J gene: TRBJ2-2; V gene: TRBV5-1; CDR3 protein: CASSLDLGGRVAGELFF